The rows below give T cell receptor beta chains drawn from one sample of a study of Ad26.COV2.S vaccination and SARS-CoV-2 variants. Only in-frame clones appear in the TCRdb table, and some are missing; sequencing was by immunoSEQ multiplex PCR. The profile shows about 400,000 clones, about four fifths of them singletons. The starting material was peripheral blood, obtained in a trial of Ad26.COV2.S vaccine versus placebo. The source is a person aged 18-60 years who received the Ad26.COV2.S COVID-19 vaccine or a placebo. The CDR3 runs from the conserved cysteine through the conserved F or W. The D gene is left open where the match is weak. Clone size appears in some rows only: once, few, many, or a class for an expanded clone.

d_call	v_call	j_call	clone_size	cdr3_nt	cdr3_aa
NA	TRBV7-6	TRBJ2-7	NA	TGTGCCAGCAGCTTAGGGGGTCAGTCCTCCTACGAGCAGTACTTC	CASSLGGQSSYEQYF
TRBD2	TRBV3-1/TRBV3-2	TRBJ2-3	NA	TGTGCCAGCAGCCAAGAGACGGTGCTAGCGGACACAGATACGCAGTATTTT	CASSQETVLADTDTQYF
NA	TRBV5-1	TRBJ2-1	NA	TGCGCCAGCAGCTTGGCAGGGGACGCCCACAATGAGCAGTTCTTC	CASSLAGDAHNEQFF
TRBD1	TRBV9	TRBJ2-1	NA	TGTGCCAGCAGCGCAAGGGCAACGGGACAGGCCCACGATGAGCAGTTCTTC	CASSARATGQAHDEQFF
TRBD1	TRBV19	TRBJ1-2	NA	TGTGCCAGTAGTGCCGGGACAGCGAACTATGGCTACACCTTC	CASSAGTANYGYTF
NA	TRBV27	TRBJ2-2	NA	TGTGCCAGCAGTCCTCAGTCCACCGGGGAGCTGTTTTTT	CASSPQSTGELFF
NA	TRBV13	TRBJ2-7	NA	TGTGCCAGCAGCCCTAGAGGGCGGACTACCGTCTACGAGCAGTACTTC	CASSPRGRTTVYEQYF
NA	TRBV13	TRBJ1-6	NA	TGTGCCAGCAGCTCCCCTCGGGCTCCACCCCTCCACTTT	CASSSPRAPPLHF
NA	TRBV5-6	TRBJ1-3	NA	TGTGCCAGCAGCCACAGGGCCGGAAACACCATATATTTT	CASSHRAGNTIYF
NA	TRBV19	TRBJ1-1	NA	TGTGCCAGTAGTATGACCCAGGGGTCCCTGCGGCACACTGAAGCTTTCTTT	CASSMTQGSLRHTEAFF
NA	TRBV29-1	TRBJ1-2	NA	TGCAGCGTTGATATGGAGGCCCGAGCCAACTATGGCTACACCTTC	CSVDMEARANYGYTF
NA	TRBV5-1	TRBJ2-5	NA	TGCGCCAGCAGCCCGTTCGGGGGATACGAAGAGACCCAGTACTTC	CASSPFGGYEETQYF
NA	TRBV11-2	TRBJ1-2	NA	TGTGCCAGCAGCTTAGAGGTTCCGGGGGACCCTAACTATGGCTACACCTTC	CASSLEVPGDPNYGYTF
TRBD2	TRBV18	TRBJ2-2	NA	TGTGCCAGCTCTCCCCAGCGGGAGAGGACCGGGGAGCTGTTTTTT	CASSPQRERTGELFF
NA	TRBV2	TRBJ1-2	NA	TGTGCCAGTCTGCTTTATCAGGGCAACTATGGCTACACCTTC	CASLLYQGNYGYTF
NA	TRBV6-5	TRBJ1-6	NA	TGTGCCAGCAGTTACCGACAGTCCTATAATTCACCCCTCCACTTT	CASSYRQSYNSPLHF
TRBD1	TRBV6-1	TRBJ1-1	NA	TGTGCCAGCAGTGAACGGGACAGCCATACTGAAGCTTTCTTT	CASSERDSHTEAFF
TRBD1	TRBV7-9	TRBJ1-1	few	TGTGCCAGCAGCTCACAGGGACAGGGGACTGAAGCTTTCTTT	CASSSQGQGTEAFF
TRBD1	TRBV18	TRBJ1-1	once	TGTGCCAGCTCACCCGGGACAGGGGTCACTGAAGCTTTCTTT	CASSPGTGVTEAFF
TRBD1	TRBV11-3	TRBJ2-7	NA	TGTGCCAGCAGCTCCGTGGACAGGGACGAGCAGTACTTC	CASSSVDRDEQYF
NA	TRBV6-2/TRBV6-3	TRBJ1-5	NA	TGTGCCAGCAGTTACGTGGGGGGTCAGCCCCAGCATTTT	CASSYVGGQPQHF
NA	TRBV4-2	TRBJ2-3	many	TGTGCCAGCAGCCAAGAGGGCCAGGGGAACCCAGATACGCAGTATTTT	CASSQEGQGNPDTQYF
NA	TRBV13	TRBJ2-1	few	TGTGCCAGCAGCTTATGGTCTCTCGGTGAGCAGTTCTTC	CASSLWSLGEQFF
NA	TRBV12-5	TRBJ2-5	NA	TGTGCTAGTGGTACGGGACGTTTCCAAGAGACCCAGTACTTC	CASGTGRFQETQYF
TRBD2	TRBV2	TRBJ2-3	NA	TGTGCCAGCGTGCGGGAGACGAATACGCAGTATTTT	CASVRETNTQYF
NA	TRBV5-1	TRBJ1-1	NA	TGCGCCAGCAGCTTGCCCATGAACACTGAAGCTTTCTTT	CASSLPMNTEAFF
NA	TRBV11-2	TRBJ2-5	NA	TGTGCCAGCAGCTTGGTCAGGGTTGGGGAGACCCAGTACTTC	CASSLVRVGETQYF
NA	TRBV20-1	TRBJ2-7	NA	TGCAGTGCCTTCTCCGCATACGAGCAGTACTTC	CSAFSAYEQYF
NA	TRBV18	TRBJ1-1	NA	TGTGCCAGCTCACCAATTTTACGGGGGAACACTGAAGCTTTCTTT	CASSPILRGNTEAFF
NA	TRBV6-5	TRBJ2-1	NA	TGTGCCAGCAGTTACGCGACAGCTCGAGGGGAGCAGTTCTTC	CASSYATARGEQFF
NA	TRBV18	TRBJ1-4	NA	TGTGCCAGCTCACCCGGGGGTACCCAGGGGAAACTGTTTTTT	CASSPGGTQGKLFF
NA	TRBV6-5	TRBJ2-5	once	TGTGCCAGCAGTCGCCGAGAAGGGTCAACTACCTACTTC	CASSRREGSTTYF
NA	TRBV5-6	TRBJ1-5	NA	TGTGCCAGCAGAGACGATGACAGGTTCAGCGCTCAGCCCCAGCATTTT	CASRDDDRFSAQPQHF
NA	TRBV27	TRBJ1-2	once	TGTGCCAGCAGCCCCCAGGGATTTGGCTATGGCTACACCTTC	CASSPQGFGYGYTF
NA	TRBV19	TRBJ2-5	NA	TGTGCCAGTGAAAGGGGCCGATTGGAGACCCAGTACTTC	CASERGRLETQYF
NA	TRBV29-1	TRBJ2-5	NA	TGCAGCGTGGAAGAGACCCAGTACTTC	CSVEETQYF
NA	TRBV9	TRBJ2-6	NA	TGTGCCAGCAGCGTAGGGGGTCAGGGAGTCAACGTCCTGACTTTC	CASSVGGQGVNVLTF
NA	TRBV5-4	TRBJ2-2	once	TGTGCCAGCAGCTTGGCGGGGTCGAACACCGGGGAGCTGTTTTTT	CASSLAGSNTGELFF